Listed below are T cell receptor beta chains from one sample, sequenced in a study of T cell responses to AZD1222 COVID-19 vaccine. Profiled with immunoSEQ multiplex PCR; TCRdb holds only in-frame clones, not every one. The sample carries 90,000 to 150,000 clones, 85% to 90% recorded once. The material sequenced was peripheral blood, taken 28 days after the second AZD1222 dose. The receptors shown here come from an adult who received the AZD1222 COVID-19 vaccine. Each CDR3 is given with its conserved first and last residue.

v_call,j_call,cdr3_aa
TRBV6-2/TRBV6-3,TRBJ2-7,CASSWAGGTYEQYF
TRBV7-8,TRBJ1-2,CASSFGRVLGYGYTF
TRBV7-8,TRBJ1-1,CASSLGLFQGEAFF
TRBV5-6,TRBJ1-1,CASSPDMGGTEAFF
TRBV19,TRBJ2-5,CASSTQRETQYF
TRBV19,TRBJ1-5,CASSIQQGGQPQHF
TRBV5-4,TRBJ1-3,CASSSGLTSGNTIYF
TRBV7-8,TRBJ2-1,CASSSRAGLAGNYNEQFF
TRBV5-4,TRBJ1-2,CASSLEGSQGALGGYTF
TRBV12-3/TRBV12-4,TRBJ1-3,CASSLNRVNTIYF
TRBV6-5,TRBJ2-6,CASSYSGGVGANVLTF
TRBV2,TRBJ1-1,CARQGYTEAFF
TRBV5-1,TRBJ2-5,CASSHGGRASGMETQYF
TRBV5-1,TRBJ1-2,CASSLAGGLDGYTF
TRBV7-8,TRBJ1-2,CASSQRLGGTYGYTF
TRBV30,TRBJ1-1,CAWSVGGNTEAFF
TRBV10-3,TRBJ1-2,CAISDWTKNYGYTF
TRBV5-4,TRBJ2-5,CASSFRGDETQYF
TRBV2,TRBJ2-3,CASSNRESTDTQYF
TRBV19,TRBJ1-4,CASSYSVASNEKLFF
TRBV5-1,TRBJ1-1,CASRGGNMNTEAFF
TRBV2,TRBJ1-6,CASTLGGDSPLHF
TRBV2,TRBJ2-2,CASGPPGGTGELFF
TRBV10-2,TRBJ1-2,CASSESIGRDGYTF
TRBV3-1/TRBV3-2,TRBJ1-1,CASSQDATEAFF
TRBV7-6,TRBJ1-1,CASSWGQGDAVTEAFF
TRBV7-9,TRBJ2-5,CASSLRGTSGIQTQYF
TRBV30,TRBJ1-1,CAWSPGQGNTEAFF
TRBV11-1,TRBJ1-3,CASGQRAVSGNTIYF
TRBV6-4,TRBJ2-1,CASSDSDRGHEQFF
TRBV11-3,TRBJ2-5,CASSLGPYQETQYF
TRBV29-1,TRBJ1-3,CSVGETSGNTIYF
TRBV25-1,TRBJ1-1,CASSESLTPLNTEAFF
TRBV7-9,TRBJ1-3,CASRTGASRNTIYF
TRBV19,TRBJ1-3,CASSSGSGNTIYF
TRBV9,TRBJ2-7,CASSAPGTDVNEQYF
TRBV27,TRBJ2-5,CASSFSRVKLKQETQYF
TRBV24-1,TRBJ1-1,CATSARGGTEAFF
TRBV4-3,TRBJ2-1,CASSQDRGQRNEQFF
TRBV6-5,TRBJ1-1,CASLRGFDTEAFF
TRBV27,TRBJ1-6,CASSLSRESSPLHF